Listed here is a single T cell receptor (beta chain). Its antigen remains unidentified. CDR1 is LNHDA and CDR2 is SQIVND in the germline V gene (reference sequence). CDR3 length: 15 residues. V was clipped by 7 bases and J by 6 bases, with 19 bases between them. RNA transcripts were the source from which TCR beta CDR3 regions were amplified. HTBI-primed RT-PCR formed the first round, and a multiplex PCR formed the second. TCRdb called the multiplex PCR reads again in MiXCR, with one record for every CDR3 protein. The sample has around 1.1 million distinct CDR3 sequences; 36% are singletons. The hyperthyroidism patients had a new diagnosis of under 2 months' duration and were aged 18 to 65. The diagnosis combined clinical symptoms, thyroxine, TRAb, thyroid ultrasound and orbital computed tomography scans. This entry comes from a study of Graves' ophthalmopathy and Graves' hyperthyroidism. On the study more broadly: Over 18 months of follow-up, stable hyperthyroidism required that no ophthalmopathy appear. Study-wide results and caveats: Built on 13 signatures, a model told ophthalmopathy apart from stable hyperthyroidism with about 91% sensitivity and under 83% specificity.

This rearrangement joins TRBV19 to TRBJ2-1, with D possibly being TRBD2 (6 bases). This TCR was recovered from an adult man with Graves' hyperthyroidism. Sequencing used peripheral blood or thyroid tissue (not recorded which). CDR3 protein: CASNLWRDSRNEQFF. The CDR3 region has the DNA TGTGCCAGTAACCTATGGCGGGATTCTCGCAATGAGCAGTTCTTC.